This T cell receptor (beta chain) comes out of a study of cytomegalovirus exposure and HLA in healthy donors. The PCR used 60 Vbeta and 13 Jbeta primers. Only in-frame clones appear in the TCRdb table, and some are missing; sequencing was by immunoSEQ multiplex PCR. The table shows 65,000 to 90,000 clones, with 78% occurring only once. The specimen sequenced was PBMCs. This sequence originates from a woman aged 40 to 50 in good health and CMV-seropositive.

The CDR3 nucleotides read TGTGCCAGCAGCTTAGCTGGCAGTTACTCTGGAAACACCATATATTTT. Amino acid sequence: CASSLAGSYSGNTIYF. J is TRBJ1-3 and V is TRBV7-9, with unresolved D. Per germline, CDR1 SEHNR and CDR2 FQNEAQ (reference sequence). This CDR3 has 16 residues. Trimming removed 0 bases from V and 0 bases from J, with 9 bases in between.